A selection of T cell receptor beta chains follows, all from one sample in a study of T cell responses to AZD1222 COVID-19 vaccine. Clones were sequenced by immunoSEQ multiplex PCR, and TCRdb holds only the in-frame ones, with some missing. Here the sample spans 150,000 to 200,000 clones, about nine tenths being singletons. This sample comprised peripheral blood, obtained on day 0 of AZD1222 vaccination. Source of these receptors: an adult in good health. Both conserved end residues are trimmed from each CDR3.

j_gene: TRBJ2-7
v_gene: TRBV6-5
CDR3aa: ASRLLLAAYEQY

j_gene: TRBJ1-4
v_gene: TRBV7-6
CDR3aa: ASSRGQALTATNEKLF

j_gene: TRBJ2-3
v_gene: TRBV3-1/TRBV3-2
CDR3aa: ASSQYGGGTDTQY

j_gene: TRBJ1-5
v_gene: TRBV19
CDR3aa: ASSAGTGRDQPQH

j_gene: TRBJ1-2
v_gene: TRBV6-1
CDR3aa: ASSEVDLPNYGYT

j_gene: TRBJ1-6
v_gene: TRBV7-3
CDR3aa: ASSLKGFDSPLH

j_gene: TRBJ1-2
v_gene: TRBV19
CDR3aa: ASSISVNGYT

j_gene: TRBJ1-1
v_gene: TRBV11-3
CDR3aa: ASSLDWGGEAF

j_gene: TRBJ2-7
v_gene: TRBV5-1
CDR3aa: ASSLGVADWSYEQY

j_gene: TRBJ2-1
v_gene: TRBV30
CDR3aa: AWAKEGDNSYNEQF

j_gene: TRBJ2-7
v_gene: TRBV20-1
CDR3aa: SASRAGNYEQY

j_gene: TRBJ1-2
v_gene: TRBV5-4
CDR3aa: ASSSRSANYGYT

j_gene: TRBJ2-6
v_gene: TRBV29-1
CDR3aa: SVGGGGSGANVLT

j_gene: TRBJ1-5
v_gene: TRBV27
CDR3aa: ASGRGTFNQPQH

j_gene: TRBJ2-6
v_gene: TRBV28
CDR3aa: ASSVSVRRVAGANVLT

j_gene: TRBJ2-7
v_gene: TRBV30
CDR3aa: AWSRPLVGAGEQY

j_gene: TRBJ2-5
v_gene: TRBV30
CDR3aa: AWRGQSVETQY

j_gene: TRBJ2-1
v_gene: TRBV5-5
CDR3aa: ASSSRTGFGYAWDNEQF

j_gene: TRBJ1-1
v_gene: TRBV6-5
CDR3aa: ASRKLETNTEAF

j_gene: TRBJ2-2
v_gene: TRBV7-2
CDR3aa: ASSLGLNTGELF

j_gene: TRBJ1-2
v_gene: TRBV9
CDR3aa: ASSRDGRSGYGYT

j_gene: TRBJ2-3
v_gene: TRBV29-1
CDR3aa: SVAGTSVTDTQY

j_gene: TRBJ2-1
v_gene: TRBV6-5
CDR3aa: ASSPGTSGVNEQF

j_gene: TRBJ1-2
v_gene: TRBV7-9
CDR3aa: ASSLAGGYGYT

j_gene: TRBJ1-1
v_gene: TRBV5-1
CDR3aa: ASSLVVGANTEAF

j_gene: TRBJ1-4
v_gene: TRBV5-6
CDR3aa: ASSFRTGGLF

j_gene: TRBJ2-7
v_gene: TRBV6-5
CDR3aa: ASNTVRDGENEQY

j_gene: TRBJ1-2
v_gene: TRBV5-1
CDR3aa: ASSLGGPSPNYGYT

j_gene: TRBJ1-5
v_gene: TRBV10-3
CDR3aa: AISVQGNQPQH

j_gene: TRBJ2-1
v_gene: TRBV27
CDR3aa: ASRTSGSPNEQF

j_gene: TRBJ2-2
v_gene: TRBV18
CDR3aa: ATPRLTNTGELF

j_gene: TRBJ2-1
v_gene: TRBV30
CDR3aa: AWSRPGAAYNEQF

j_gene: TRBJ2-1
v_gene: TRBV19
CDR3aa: ASSIRPATYNEQF

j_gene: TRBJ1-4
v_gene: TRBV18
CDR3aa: ASSPDRPKGEKLF

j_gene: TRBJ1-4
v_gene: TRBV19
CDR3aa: ASSISATNEKLF

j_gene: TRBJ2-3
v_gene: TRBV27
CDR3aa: ASSLGTSGSAGTDTQY

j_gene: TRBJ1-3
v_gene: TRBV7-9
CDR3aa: ASSGHDRTSGNTIY

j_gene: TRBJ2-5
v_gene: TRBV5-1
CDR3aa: ASSLETGTQY

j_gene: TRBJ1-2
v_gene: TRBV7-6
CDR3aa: ASSLAGGGGGYT

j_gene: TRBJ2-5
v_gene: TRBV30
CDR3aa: AWSVQLETQY

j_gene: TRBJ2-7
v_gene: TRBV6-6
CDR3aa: ASSILGQGQY

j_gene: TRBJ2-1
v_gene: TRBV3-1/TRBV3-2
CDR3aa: ASSQEKRYGLAYNEQF

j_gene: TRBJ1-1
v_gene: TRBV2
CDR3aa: ASSKGQGNTEAF

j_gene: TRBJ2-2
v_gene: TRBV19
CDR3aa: ASSVDVNTGELF

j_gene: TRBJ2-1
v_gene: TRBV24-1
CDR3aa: ATSDSRATYNEQF

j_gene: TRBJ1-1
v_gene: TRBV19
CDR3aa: ASSDGSGGAYTEAF

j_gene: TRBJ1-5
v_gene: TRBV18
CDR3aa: ASSPPGRDQPQH

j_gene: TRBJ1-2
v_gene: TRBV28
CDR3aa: ASSSLGTGGRYGYT

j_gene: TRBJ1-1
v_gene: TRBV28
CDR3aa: ASSSLGVLHTEAF

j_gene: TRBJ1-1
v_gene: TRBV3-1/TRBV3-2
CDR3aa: ASSHGARTEAF

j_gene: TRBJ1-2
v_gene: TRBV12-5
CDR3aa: ASGSAAVNYGYT

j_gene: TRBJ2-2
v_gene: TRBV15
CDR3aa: ATSRAVGYGELF